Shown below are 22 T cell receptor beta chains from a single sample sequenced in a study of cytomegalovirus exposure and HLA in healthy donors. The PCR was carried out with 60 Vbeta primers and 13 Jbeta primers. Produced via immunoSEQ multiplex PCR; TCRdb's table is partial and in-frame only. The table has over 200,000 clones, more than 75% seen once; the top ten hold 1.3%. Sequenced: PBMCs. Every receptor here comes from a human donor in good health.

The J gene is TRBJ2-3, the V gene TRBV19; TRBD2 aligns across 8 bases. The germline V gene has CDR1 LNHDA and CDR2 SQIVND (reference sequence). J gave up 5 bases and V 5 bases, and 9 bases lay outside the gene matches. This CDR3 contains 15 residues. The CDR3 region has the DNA TGTGCCAGTAGTGATCGAGCGGGAGTTAGAGATACGCAGTATTTT. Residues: CASSDRAGVRDTQYF.

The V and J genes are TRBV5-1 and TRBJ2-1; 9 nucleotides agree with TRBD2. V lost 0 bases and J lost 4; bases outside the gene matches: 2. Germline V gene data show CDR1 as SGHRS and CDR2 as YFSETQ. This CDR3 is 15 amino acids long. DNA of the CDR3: TGCGCCAGCAGCTTGGATACTAGCGGGTACAATGAGCAGTTCTTC. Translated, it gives CASSLDTSGYNEQFF. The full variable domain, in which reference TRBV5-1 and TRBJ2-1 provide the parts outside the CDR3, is KAGVTQTPRYLIKTRGQQVTLSCSPISGHRSVSWYQQTPGQGLQFLFEYFSETQRNKGNFPGRFSGRQFSNSRSEMNVSTLELGDSALYLCASSLDTSGYNEQFFGPGTRLTVL.

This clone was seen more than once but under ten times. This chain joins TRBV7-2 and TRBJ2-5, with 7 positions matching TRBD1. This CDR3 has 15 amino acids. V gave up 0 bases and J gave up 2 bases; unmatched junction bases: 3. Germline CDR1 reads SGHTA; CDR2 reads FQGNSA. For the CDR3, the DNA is TGTGCCAGCAGCTTAGCTGGGACAGATCAAGAGACCCAGTACTTC. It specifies CASSLAGTDQETQYF.

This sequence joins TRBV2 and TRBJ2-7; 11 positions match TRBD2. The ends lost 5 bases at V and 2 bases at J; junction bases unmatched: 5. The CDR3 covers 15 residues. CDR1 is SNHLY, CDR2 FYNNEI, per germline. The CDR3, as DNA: TGTGCCAGCAGTTTTACTAGCGGGAGCACCTACGAGCAGTACTTC. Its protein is CASSFTSGSTYEQYF.

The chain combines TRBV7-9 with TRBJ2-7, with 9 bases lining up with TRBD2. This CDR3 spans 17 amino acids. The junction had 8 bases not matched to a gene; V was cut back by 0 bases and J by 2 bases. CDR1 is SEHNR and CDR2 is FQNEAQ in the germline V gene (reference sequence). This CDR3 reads CASSLAGLAKKTYEQYF. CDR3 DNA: TGTGCCAGCAGCTTAGCTGGACTAGCGAAGAAAACCTACGAGCAGTACTTC.

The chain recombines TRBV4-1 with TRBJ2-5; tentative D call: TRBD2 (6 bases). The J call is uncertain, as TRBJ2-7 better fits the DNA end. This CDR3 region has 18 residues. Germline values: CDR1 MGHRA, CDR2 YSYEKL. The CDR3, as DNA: TGCGCCAGCAGCCCGCCTTATAAGGACTACCCGAAGACCTACGAGCAGTACTTC. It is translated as CASSPPYKDYPKTYEQYF.

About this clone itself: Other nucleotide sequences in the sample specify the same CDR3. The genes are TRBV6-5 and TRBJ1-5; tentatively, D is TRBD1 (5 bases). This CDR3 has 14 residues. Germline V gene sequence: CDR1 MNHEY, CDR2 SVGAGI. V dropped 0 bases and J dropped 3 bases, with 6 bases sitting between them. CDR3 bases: TGTGCCAGCAGTTACTCCAGGGCCAATCAGCCCCAGCATTTT. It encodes CASSYSRANQPQHF.

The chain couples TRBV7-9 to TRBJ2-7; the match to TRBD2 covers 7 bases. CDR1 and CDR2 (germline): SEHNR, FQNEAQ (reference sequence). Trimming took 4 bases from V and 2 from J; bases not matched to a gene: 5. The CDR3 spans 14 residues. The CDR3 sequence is CASSSRTRTYEQYF. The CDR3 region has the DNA TGTGCCAGCAGCTCTAGGACTAGAACCTACGAGCAGTACTTC. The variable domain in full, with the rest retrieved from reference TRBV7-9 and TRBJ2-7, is DTGVSQNPRHKITKRGQNVTFRCDPISEHNRLYWYRQTLGQGPEFLTYFQNEAQLEKSRLLSDRFSAERPKGSFSTLEIQRTEQGDSAMYLCASSSRTRTYEQYFGPGTRLTVT.

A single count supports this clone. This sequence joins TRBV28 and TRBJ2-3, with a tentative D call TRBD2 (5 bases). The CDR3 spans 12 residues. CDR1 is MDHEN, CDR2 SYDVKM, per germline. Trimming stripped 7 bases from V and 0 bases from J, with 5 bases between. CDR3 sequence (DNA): TGTGCCAGCACGGGGAGCACAGATACGCAGTATTTT. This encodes CASTGSTDTQYF.

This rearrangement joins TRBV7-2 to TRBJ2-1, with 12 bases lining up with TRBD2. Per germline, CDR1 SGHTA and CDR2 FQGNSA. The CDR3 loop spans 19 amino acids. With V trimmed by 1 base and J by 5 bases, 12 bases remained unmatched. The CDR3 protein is CASSLVWGRTSGTNNEQFF. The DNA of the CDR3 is TGTGCCAGCAGCTTAGTGTGGGGCCGGACTAGCGGGACTAACAATGAGCAGTTCTTC.

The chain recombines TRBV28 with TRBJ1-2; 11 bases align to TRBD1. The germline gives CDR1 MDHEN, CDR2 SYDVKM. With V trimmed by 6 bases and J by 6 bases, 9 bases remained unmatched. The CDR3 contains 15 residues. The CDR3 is CASSQGDRGRDGYTF. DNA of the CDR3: TGTGCCAGCAGCCAAGGGGACAGGGGGAGGGATGGCTACACCTTC.

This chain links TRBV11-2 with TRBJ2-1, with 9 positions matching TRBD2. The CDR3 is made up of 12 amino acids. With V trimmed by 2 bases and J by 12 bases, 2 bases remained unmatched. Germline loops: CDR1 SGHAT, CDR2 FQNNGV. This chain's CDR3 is CASSLSGRRQFF. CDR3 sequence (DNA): TGTGCCAGCAGCTTAAGCGGGAGGCGGCAGTTCTTC.

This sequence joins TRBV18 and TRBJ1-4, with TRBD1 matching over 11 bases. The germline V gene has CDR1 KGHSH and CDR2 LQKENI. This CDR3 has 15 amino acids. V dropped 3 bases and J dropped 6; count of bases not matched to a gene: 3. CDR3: CASSPRTGGDEKLFF. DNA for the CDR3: TGTGCCAGCTCACCTAGGACAGGGGGCGATGAAAAACTGTTTTTT.

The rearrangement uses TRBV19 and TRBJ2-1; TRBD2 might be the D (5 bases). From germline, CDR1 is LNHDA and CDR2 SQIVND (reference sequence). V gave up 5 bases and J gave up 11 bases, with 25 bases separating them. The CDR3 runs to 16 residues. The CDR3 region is CASSRKLPDSSTKQFF. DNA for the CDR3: TGTGCCAGTAGTCGAAAACTTCCGGACTCATCGACCAAGCAGTTCTTC.

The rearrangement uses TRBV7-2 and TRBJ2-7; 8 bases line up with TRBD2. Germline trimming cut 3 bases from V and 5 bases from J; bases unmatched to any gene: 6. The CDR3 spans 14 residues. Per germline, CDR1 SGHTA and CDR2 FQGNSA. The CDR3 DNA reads TGTGCCAGCAGCTTGACGGGAGGGCGGAACGAGCAGTACTTC. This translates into CASSLTGGRNEQYF.

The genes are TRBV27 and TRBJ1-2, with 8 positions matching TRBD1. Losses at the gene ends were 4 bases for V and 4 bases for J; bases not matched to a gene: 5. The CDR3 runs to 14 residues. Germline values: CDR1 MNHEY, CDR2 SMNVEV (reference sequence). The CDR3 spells CASSSRTGPYGYTF. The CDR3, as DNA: TGTGCCAGCAGTTCGCGGACAGGGCCCTATGGCTACACCTTC.

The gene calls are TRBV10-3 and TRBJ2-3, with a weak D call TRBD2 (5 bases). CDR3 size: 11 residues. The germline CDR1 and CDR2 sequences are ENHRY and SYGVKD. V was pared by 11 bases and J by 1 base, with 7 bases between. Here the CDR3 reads CAVGGTDTQYF. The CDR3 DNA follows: TGTGCCGTCGGGGGCACAGATACGCAGTATTTT.

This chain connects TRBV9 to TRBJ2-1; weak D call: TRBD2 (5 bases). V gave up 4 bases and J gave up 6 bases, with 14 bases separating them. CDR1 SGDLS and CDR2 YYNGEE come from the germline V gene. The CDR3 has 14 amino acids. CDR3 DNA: TGTGCCAGCAGCTACCAGCGGAGCCCCAATGAGCAGTTCTTC. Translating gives CASSYQRSPNEQFF.

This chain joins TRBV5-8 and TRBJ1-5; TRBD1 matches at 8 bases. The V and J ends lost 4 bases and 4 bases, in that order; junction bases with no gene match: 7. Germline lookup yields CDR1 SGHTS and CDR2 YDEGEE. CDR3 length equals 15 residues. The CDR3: CASSTWTGRNQPQHF. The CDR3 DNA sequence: TGTGCCAGCAGCACCTGGACAGGGAGGAATCAGCCCCAGCATTTT.

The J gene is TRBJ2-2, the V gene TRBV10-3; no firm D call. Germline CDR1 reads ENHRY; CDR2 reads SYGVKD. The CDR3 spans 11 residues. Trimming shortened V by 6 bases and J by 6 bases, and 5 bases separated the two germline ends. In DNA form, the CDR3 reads TGTGCCATCAGATTAGCCGGGGAGCTGTTTTTT. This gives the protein CAIRLAGELFF.

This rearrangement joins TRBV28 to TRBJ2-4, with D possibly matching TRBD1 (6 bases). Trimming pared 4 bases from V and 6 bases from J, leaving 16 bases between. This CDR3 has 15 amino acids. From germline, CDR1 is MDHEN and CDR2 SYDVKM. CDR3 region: CASSSGTLGANIQYF. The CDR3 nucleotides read TGTGCCAGCAGTTCAGGGACCCTGGGGGCAAACATTCAGTACTTC.

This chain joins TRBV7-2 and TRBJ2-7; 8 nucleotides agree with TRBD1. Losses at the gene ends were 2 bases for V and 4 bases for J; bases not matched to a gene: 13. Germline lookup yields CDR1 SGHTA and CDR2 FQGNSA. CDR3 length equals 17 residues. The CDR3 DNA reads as TGTGCCAGCAGCTTACCACAGGGGGGTAGTTTGGTGTACGAGCAGTACTTC. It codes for CASSLPQGGSLVYEQYF. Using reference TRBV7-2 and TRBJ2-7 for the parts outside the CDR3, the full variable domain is GAGVSQSPSNKVTEKGKDVELRCDPISGHTALYWYRQSLGQGLEFLIYFQGNSAPDKSGLPSDRFSAERTGGSVSTLTIQRTQQEDSAVYLCASSLPQGGSLVYEQYFGPGTRLTVT.